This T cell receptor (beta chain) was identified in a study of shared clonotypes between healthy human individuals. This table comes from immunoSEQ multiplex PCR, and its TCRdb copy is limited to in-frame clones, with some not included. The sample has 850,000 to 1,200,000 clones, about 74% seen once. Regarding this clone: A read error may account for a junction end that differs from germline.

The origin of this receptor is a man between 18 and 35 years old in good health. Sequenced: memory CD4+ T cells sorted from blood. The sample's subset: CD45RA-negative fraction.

CDR3 residues: CASRLGWGERTEAFF. CDR3 in DNA: TGTGCCAGCAGGTTAGGATGGGGGGAGAGAACTGAAGCTTTCTTT. This chain uses TRBV7-2 with TRBJ1-1, with D maybe TRBD1 (5 bases). The CDR3 covers 15 residues. Germline V CDR1 and CDR2: SGHTA, FQGNSA.